This T cell receptor beta chain was recorded in a study of T-cell memory formation after mild COVID-19 (dated by TCRdb to about 2021). For the wider study: Most TCR sequence clusters were specific to one of the two donors. The cohort comprised two young, previously healthy adult volunteers, one female and one male. In two donors, T-cell clones that expanded and contracted after mild COVID-19 were tracked by sequencing TCRalpha and TCRbeta repertoires over time. General conclusions and limits of the study: Clones that contracted from day 15 to 85 showed balanced CD4/CD8 phenotypes, whereas a second wave of clones that expanded from day 15 to 37 leaned towards CD4+. Contracting CD4+ clones appeared mostly in the CM and EM memory subsets, whereas CD8+ clones were enriched in EMRA. The study included only a couple of mild cases, and larger cohorts that include severe cases with pre-infection samples were judged to be necessary. The detection of some responding clones in pre-infection memory suggests that pre-existing cross-reactive memory T cells joined the SARS-CoV-2 response. The second-wave clones that peaked on day 37 were not confirmed to be SARS-CoV-2 specific.

The run used an Illumina NovaSeq 6000. cDNA libraries for TCRalpha and TCRbeta were prepared by 5'RACE using constant-segment primers, with sample barcodes and unique molecular identifiers added. Trizol reagent was used to extract RNA from every sample. Libraries were amplified in two PCR steps, with a second sample barcode and Illumina TruSeq adapters added in the second step. Libraries were sequenced on an Illumina NovaSeq with 2 x 150 bp paired-end reads. The authors processed their data as follows. Reads were demultiplexed and collapsed into UMI-guided consensus sequences with migec v1.2.7. Using mixcr v2.1.11, UMI consensuses were aligned to TRA and TRB V and J templates and then assembled into clonotypes. Expanded or contracted clonotypes were those called significant by both edgeR and NoisET, with noise models trained on biological replicates. For edgeR calls, the thresholds were a false discovery rate-adjusted p below 0.01 and a log2 fold-change of 1. As an exploratory analysis of dynamics, max-normalized trajectories of the 1000 most abundant clonotypes were examined by PCA with hierarchical clustering. Each responding clone was given a CD4 or CD8 phenotype based on the CD4+ and CD8+ repertoires, which had been sequenced separately. TCRdb reworked the public reads: Q25 trimming with fastp, MiXCR clone assembly, productive beta chains retained. Every entry covers one CDR3 protein and lists the most common genes and DNA from its rows. The V and J calls and clone size come from TCRdb's table, not from the authors' own analysis. The sample table lists about 420,000 distinct CDR3 sequences, about a quarter of them with a count of one. Over 10% of the sample is in the top ten clones.

Ficoll-Paque density gradient centrifugation was used to isolate PBMCs. The CDR3 starts with the cysteine, ends with the phenylalanine, and has 16 residues. The sequence is cut down to CDR3 DNA, 48 bases in frame from base 1. Via the germline V gene, CDR1 is SGHTA and CDR2 FQGNSA. V loses 1 base at its end and J loses 1 base; junction bases beyond the gene matches: 2. This clonotype was counted ten times or more. Its specific antigen is unknown. No per-base quality is available; no much larger clone lies one base away. What was sequenced was PBMCs or a T cell subset sorted from them (not recorded which). This sequence uses TRBV7-2 and TRBJ2-3; TRBD2 lines up with 10 middle nucleotides. This clonotype was sampled from an adult woman who had mild COVID-19 (a few samples of this study predate the infection). The sample titles of this study are shuffled in the database, so cell type and time point are left out; the donor was told from shared clones. The CDR3 region: CASSLVGTSGTDTQYF. The sequence in DNA is TGTGCCAGCAGCTTAGTGGGGACTAGCGGCACAGATACGCAGTATTTT. The variable domain in full, with residues beyond the CDR3 obtained from the reference TRBV7-2 and TRBJ2-3 genes, is GAGVSQSPSNKVTEKGKDVELRCDPISGHTALYWYRQSLGQGLEFLIYFQGNSAPDKSGLPSDRFSAERTGGSVSTLTIQRTQQEDSAVYLCASSLVGTSGTDTQYFGPGTRLTVL.